The rows below give T cell receptor beta chains drawn from one sample of a study of T cell responses to AZD1222 COVID-19 vaccine. This table comes from immunoSEQ multiplex PCR, and its TCRdb copy is limited to in-frame clones, with some not included. The profile shows about 220,000 clones, 93% of them singletons. The sample here was peripheral blood, taken on day 0 of MenACWY control vaccination. These receptors came from an adult in good health. Both conserved end residues are part of each CDR3. A D gene is named only where the DNA matches it firmly. Expanded clones get a size class; other rows say once, few or many, or leave the size out.

J: TRBJ2-5
D: -
V: TRBV18
length: 12
size: -
DNA: TGTGCCACCCGACGGAACCAAGAGACCCAGTACTTC
CDR3: CATRRNQETQYF

J: TRBJ1-2
D: TRBD1
V: TRBV7-8
length: 15
size: -
DNA: TGTGCCAGCAGCTCTCGACAGGGAGTCAACTATGGCTACACCTTC
CDR3: CASSSRQGVNYGYTF

J: TRBJ2-7
D: -
V: TRBV18
length: 15
size: -
DNA: TGTGCCAGCTCACCGGACAGGGAGGGCTCCTACGAGCAGTACTTC
CDR3: CASSPDREGSYEQYF

J: TRBJ1-2
D: TRBD1
V: TRBV30
length: 12
size: -
DNA: TGTGCCTATGCAGACAGGGGGAGCGGCTACACCTTC
CDR3: CAYADRGSGYTF

J: TRBJ1-1
D: -
V: TRBV3-1/TRBV3-2
length: 12
size: -
DNA: TGTGCCAGCAGCCAAGAGGTCACTGAAGCTTTCTTT
CDR3: CASSQEVTEAFF

J: TRBJ1-1
D: -
V: TRBV12-3/TRBV12-4
length: 13
size: -
DNA: TGTGCCAGCAGTTTTGCAGGGAACACTGAAGCTTTCTTT
CDR3: CASSFAGNTEAFF

J: TRBJ1-2
D: TRBD1
V: TRBV4-2
length: 15
size: -
DNA: TGTGCCAGCAGCCAAGATTGGCAGGGGGCGTATGGCTACACCTTC
CDR3: CASSQDWQGAYGYTF

J: TRBJ2-5
D: -
V: TRBV18
length: 12
size: -
DNA: TGTGCCAGCGCCCCAAAGGTCGAGACCCAGTACTTC
CDR3: CASAPKVETQYF

J: TRBJ1-3
D: -
V: TRBV7-7
length: 13
size: -
DNA: TGTGCCAGCAGCCTGGAATTGGGAAACACCATATATTTT
CDR3: CASSLELGNTIYF

J: TRBJ1-1
D: -
V: TRBV6-2/TRBV6-3
length: 15
size: -
DNA: TGTGCCAGCAGTTCCCCCGGGGCGATGAACACTGAAGCTTTCTTT
CDR3: CASSSPGAMNTEAFF

J: TRBJ1-2
D: -
V: TRBV5-1
length: 17
size: -
DNA: TGCGCCAGCAGCTTGGCCGAAAGGGCACAGGGCCACTATGGCTACACCTTC
CDR3: CASSLAERAQGHYGYTF

J: TRBJ1-5
D: -
V: TRBV7-6
length: 14
size: -
DNA: TGTGCCAGCAGCTTAGCCGGGGGAAATCAGCCCCAGCATTTT
CDR3: CASSLAGGNQPQHF

J: TRBJ2-5
D: -
V: TRBV7-2
length: 15
size: -
DNA: TGTGCCAGCAGCTTAGTATCGGGCCTGCAAGAGACCCAGTACTTC
CDR3: CASSLVSGLQETQYF

J: TRBJ2-3
D: TRBD2
V: TRBV5-1
length: 15
size: -
DNA: TGCGCCAGCAGCTTGCTGGGGGGGAGCACAGATACGCAGTATTTT
CDR3: CASSLLGGSTDTQYF

J: TRBJ2-2
D: -
V: TRBV7-8
length: 12
size: -
DNA: TGTGCCAGCAGCTTAGGTACCGGGGAGCTGTTTTTT
CDR3: CASSLGTGELFF

J: TRBJ2-7
D: -
V: TRBV19
length: 15
size: -
DNA: TGTGCCAGTAGTATAGGAGGGGGAGCCCCATACGAGCAGTACTTC
CDR3: CASSIGGGAPYEQYF

J: TRBJ1-2
D: TRBD1
V: TRBV4-1
length: 17
size: -
DNA: TGCGCCAGCAGCCAGGGACAGGGACCTTATCCAAACTATGGCTACACCTTC
CDR3: CASSQGQGPYPNYGYTF

J: TRBJ2-7
D: -
V: TRBV5-1
length: 15
size: once
DNA: TGCGCCAGCAGCTTGGGGGTAGGGGGCTCCTACGAGCAGTACTTC
CDR3: CASSLGVGGSYEQYF

J: TRBJ1-2
D: TRBD1
V: TRBV10-3
length: 12
size: -
DNA: TGTGCCATCGCGAGACAGGGGAGCGGCTACACCTTC
CDR3: CAIARQGSGYTF

J: TRBJ2-5
D: TRBD2
V: TRBV6-8
length: 16
size: -
DNA: TGTGCCAGCAGTTTGGGACTAGCGGGGGGAAGAGAGACCCAGTACTTC
CDR3: CASSLGLAGGRETQYF

J: TRBJ1-1
D: TRBD1
V: TRBV6-6
length: 13
size: -
DNA: TGTGCCAGCGGCGCCCGACAGGGGGCTTTAGCTTTCTTT
CDR3: CASGARQGALAFF

J: TRBJ2-7
D: -
V: TRBV14
length: 14
size: -
DNA: TGTGCCAGCAGCCAAGTGGCAGATACCTACGAGCAGTACTTC
CDR3: CASSQVADTYEQYF

J: TRBJ1-1
D: TRBD1
V: TRBV27
length: 13
size: -
DNA: TGTGCCAGCAGTTTCCGCCGGGACAGGATGGCTTTCTTT
CDR3: CASSFRRDRMAFF

J: TRBJ1-2
D: -
V: TRBV6-6
length: 12
size: once
DNA: TGTGCCAGCAGTTTAAATCTCTATGGCTACACCTTC
CDR3: CASSLNLYGYTF

J: TRBJ1-2
D: -
V: TRBV6-5
length: 13
size: -
DNA: TGTGCCAGCAGCTCCGTACGAAACTATGGCTACACCTTC
CDR3: CASSSVRNYGYTF

J: TRBJ2-3
D: TRBD2
V: TRBV24-1
length: 20
size: -
DNA: TGTGCCACCAGTGATGGAGTAGCGGGGCGTGGATTATCTAGCACAGATACGCAGTATTTT
CDR3: CATSDGVAGRGLSSTDTQYF

J: TRBJ1-4
D: -
V: TRBV28
length: 12
size: -
DNA: TGTGCCAGCAGTTTCGGAGCGTGGAAGGTGTTTTTT
CDR3: CASSFGAWKVFF

J: TRBJ1-3
D: TRBD1
V: TRBV7-7
length: 16
size: -
DNA: TGTGCTAGCAGCTTAGGCTCAGGGGGAACTGGAAACACCATATATTTT
CDR3: CASSLGSGGTGNTIYF

J: TRBJ2-7
D: -
V: TRBV10-2
length: 14
size: -
DNA: TGCGCCAGCAGTAGCCGGGCCCCGAGCTACGAGCAGTACTTC
CDR3: CASSSRAPSYEQYF

J: TRBJ1-2
D: TRBD1
V: TRBV27
length: 16
size: -
DNA: TGTGCCAGCAGTTTATCCTCCGGACAGGCTGGACGTGGCTACACCTTC
CDR3: CASSLSSGQAGRGYTF

J: TRBJ2-7
D: TRBD2
V: TRBV5-4
length: 15
size: -
DNA: TGTGCCAGCAGCTCCCCTAGCGGGGGGTCCTACGAGCAGTACTTC
CDR3: CASSSPSGGSYEQYF

J: TRBJ1-5
D: -
V: TRBV18
length: 15
size: -
DNA: TGTGCCAGCTCAAAAGGACAGAGCTTCAATCAGCCCCAGCATTTT
CDR3: CASSKGQSFNQPQHF

J: TRBJ2-7
D: -
V: TRBV25-1
length: 11
size: -
DNA: TGTGCCAGCAGTGACTCCTACGAGCAGTACTTC
CDR3: CASSDSYEQYF

J: TRBJ2-2
D: TRBD2
V: TRBV27
length: 14
size: -
DNA: TGTGCCAGCAGACTAGCGGGGAACACCGGGGAGCTGTTTTTT
CDR3: CASRLAGNTGELFF

J: TRBJ1-1
D: -
V: TRBV28
length: 14
size: -
DNA: TGTGCCAGCAGTCCCATCCGGGTGAACACTGAAGCTTTCTTT
CDR3: CASSPIRVNTEAFF

J: TRBJ2-1
D: -
V: TRBV15
length: 16
size: -
DNA: TGTGCCACCAGCACGAAAACAGGCTCCCGAGGTAGTGAGCAGTTCTTC
CDR3: CATSTKTGSRGSEQFF

J: TRBJ1-1
D: TRBD1
V: TRBV10-3
length: 16
size: once
DNA: TGTGCCATCAGTGACGCCATTGGGACAGGGAAGGCTGAAGCTTTCTTT
CDR3: CAISDAIGTGKAEAFF

J: TRBJ1-3
D: TRBD1
V: TRBV18
length: 16
size: -
DNA: TGTGCCAGCTCACCAGACAGGGGTTCCTCTGGAAACACCATATATTTT
CDR3: CASSPDRGSSGNTIYF

J: TRBJ1-6
D: -
V: TRBV7-9
length: 12
size: -
DNA: TGTGCCAGCAGCGGGTCAGAGTCACCCCTCCACTTT
CDR3: CASSGSESPLHF

J: TRBJ2-3
D: -
V: TRBV7-4
length: 14
size: -
DNA: TGTGCCAGCAGCTTGTCGCGGAGCACAGATACGCAGTATTTT
CDR3: CASSLSRSTDTQYF

J: TRBJ2-5
D: TRBD2
V: TRBV2
length: 15
size: -
DNA: TGTGCCAGCAGTGGGACTAGCGGTCCACAAGAGACCCAGTACTTC
CDR3: CASSGTSGPQETQYF

J: TRBJ2-5
D: TRBD1
V: TRBV7-6
length: 14
size: -
DNA: TGTGCCAGCAGCTTAGGGACAGGTAGAGAGACCCAGTACTTC
CDR3: CASSLGTGRETQYF

J: TRBJ2-1
D: TRBD2
V: TRBV6-4
length: 17
size: -
DNA: TGTGCCAGCAGTGACTCGAGCGGGGTCCAAGGGCTCAATGAGCAGTTCTTC
CDR3: CASSDSSGVQGLNEQFF

J: TRBJ1-1
D: -
V: TRBV10-3
length: 13
size: -
DNA: TGTGCCATCAGTGAGGCTGGAGGGACTGAAGCTTTCTTT
CDR3: CAISEAGGTEAFF

J: TRBJ2-7
D: -
V: TRBV27
length: 12
size: -
DNA: TGTGCCAGCAGTTTTGGAGGTTACGAGCAGTACTTC
CDR3: CASSFGGYEQYF

J: TRBJ1-5
D: -
V: TRBV5-1
length: 15
size: -
DNA: TGCGCCAGCAGCTTGGTAGGGGGGATCGGTCAGCCCCAGCATTTT
CDR3: CASSLVGGIGQPQHF

J: TRBJ2-5
D: TRBD2
V: TRBV19
length: 17
size: -
DNA: TGTGCCAGAAGGCGCACTTTGGAGCGGGGGGGCCAGGAGACCCAGTACTTC
CDR3: CARRRTLERGGQETQYF